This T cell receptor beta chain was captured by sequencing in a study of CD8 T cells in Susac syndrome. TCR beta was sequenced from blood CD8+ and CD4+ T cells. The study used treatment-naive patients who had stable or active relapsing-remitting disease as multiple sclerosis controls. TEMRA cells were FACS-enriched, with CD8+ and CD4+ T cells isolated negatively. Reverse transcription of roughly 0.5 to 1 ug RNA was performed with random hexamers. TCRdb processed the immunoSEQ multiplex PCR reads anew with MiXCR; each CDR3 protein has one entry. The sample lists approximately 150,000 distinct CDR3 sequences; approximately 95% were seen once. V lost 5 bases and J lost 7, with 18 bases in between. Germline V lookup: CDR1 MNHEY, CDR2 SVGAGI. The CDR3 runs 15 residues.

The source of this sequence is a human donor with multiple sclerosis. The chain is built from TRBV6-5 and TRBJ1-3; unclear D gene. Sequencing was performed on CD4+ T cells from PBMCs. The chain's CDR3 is CASSPPGRQANTIYF. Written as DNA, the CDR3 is TGTGCCAGCAGTCCACCCGGACGGCAGGCTAACACCATATATTTT.